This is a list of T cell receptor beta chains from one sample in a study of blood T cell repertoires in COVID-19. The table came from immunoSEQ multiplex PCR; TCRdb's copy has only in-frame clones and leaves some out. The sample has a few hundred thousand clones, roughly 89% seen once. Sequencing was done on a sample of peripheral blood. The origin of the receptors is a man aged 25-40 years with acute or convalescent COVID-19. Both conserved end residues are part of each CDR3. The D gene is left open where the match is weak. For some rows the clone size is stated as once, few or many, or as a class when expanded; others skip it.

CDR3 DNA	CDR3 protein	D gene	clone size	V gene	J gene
TGTGCCTGGAGACGAGCGGGAGTCACAGATACGCAGTATTTT	CAWRRAGVTDTQYF	TRBD2	.	TRBV30	TRBJ2-3
TGTGCCAGCAGGCGGGGGGGGGATGTAGATACGCAGTATTTT	CASRRGGDVDTQYF	TRBD2	.	TRBV2	TRBJ2-3
TGTGCCAGCAGCTTTGCCGGCGGCTATGGCTACACCTTC	CASSFAGGYGYTF	.	few	TRBV11-2	TRBJ1-2
TGTGCCACAATGATGAACAGGAACACTGAAGCTTTCTTT	CATMMNRNTEAFF	.	.	TRBV6-5	TRBJ1-1
TGTGCCAGCAGCCTGCGGACAGGGGGTGAAAAACTGTTTTTT	CASSLRTGGEKLFF	TRBD1	.	TRBV7-6	TRBJ1-4
TGTGCCAGCAGCAGGGGAGGGGAGAGTCAGCCCCAGCATTTT	CASSRGGESQPQHF	.	.	TRBV21-1	TRBJ1-5
TGTGCCAGTAGTATAGATCTGGAAGGACCGGGGGAGTTT	CASSIDLEGPGEF	.	.	TRBV19	TRBJ1-4
TGTGCCAGCAGCTCACAGGGAAAAGACACCTTC	CASSSQGKDTF	.	.	TRBV5-4	TRBJ1-2
TGTGCCACCAGTGACCTAGCGGGAGGGATCTACAATGAGCAGTTCTTC	CATSDLAGGIYNEQFF	TRBD2	.	TRBV24-1	TRBJ2-1
TGTGCCAGCAGCTTAAAACTTGGGGAGGTCGCCGGGGAGCTGTTTTTT	CASSLKLGEVAGELFF	.	.	TRBV7-2	TRBJ2-2
TGTGCCAGCAGCGTCCGGTCCTACGAGCAGTACTTC	CASSVRSYEQYF	.	.	TRBV7-9	TRBJ2-7
TGTGCCAGCAGTTTATTTGGACAGCTAAGCACAGATACGCAGTATTTT	CASSLFGQLSTDTQYF	.	.	TRBV28	TRBJ2-3
TGCAGCGTTGCTCTCCAAAGGGGTCAACCCGAAAAACTGTTTTTT	CSVALQRGQPEKLFF	.	.	TRBV29-1	TRBJ1-4
TGTGCCAGTAGTATGCAGACAGTAACTAATGAAAAACTGTTTTTT	CASSMQTVTNEKLFF	.	.	TRBV19	TRBJ1-4
TGCAGCGTTGGGCTGAACACCGGGGAGCTGTTTTTT	CSVGLNTGELFF	.	.	TRBV29-1	TRBJ2-2
TGTGCCAGCAGCCAAGACGGGGGTAGCAATCAGCCCCAGCATTTT	CASSQDGGSNQPQHF	.	.	TRBV3-1/TRBV3-2	TRBJ1-5
TGCAGTGCTAGTGTCCTCTACGAGCAGTACTTC	CSASVLYEQYF	.	.	TRBV20-1	TRBJ2-7
TGTGCCTGGAGGCGACAGGGGGCCCGGGAGCAGTACTTC	CAWRRQGAREQYF	TRBD1	.	TRBV30	TRBJ2-7
TGTGCCAGCAGCTTTCCCCTTGATGAAAAACTGTTTTTT	CASSFPLDEKLFF	.	.	TRBV7-9	TRBJ1-4
TGTGCCAGCAGTTACCAGGGGGCAATCACTGAAGCTTTCTTT	CASSYQGAITEAFF	TRBD1	.	TRBV6-5	TRBJ1-1
TGTGCCAGCAGCTTATTTAGAATAGAGACCCAGTACTTC	CASSLFRIETQYF	.	.	TRBV11-2	TRBJ2-5
TGTGCCAGCAGCCCCGGGGGGTCGAGCACTGAAGCTTTCTTT	CASSPGGSSTEAFF	.	.	TRBV6-5	TRBJ1-1
TGTGCCAGCAGCCAAGATCTCGGACTAGGGACCGGGGAGCTGTTTTTT	CASSQDLGLGTGELFF	TRBD2	.	TRBV14	TRBJ2-2
TGTGCCAGCAGCTACAGGGAAGAGACCCAGTACTTC	CASSYREETQYF	.	.	TRBV5-4	TRBJ2-5
TGTGCCAGCAGCCAGATAAGGGGGAACTACGAGCAGTACTTC	CASSQIRGNYEQYF	.	.	TRBV14	TRBJ2-7
TGTGCCAGCAGCTTTGGCCGGGACTTGGGCAATCAGCCCCAGCATTTT	CASSFGRDLGNQPQHF	.	.	TRBV7-9	TRBJ1-5
TGCGCCAGCAGCTTGGCGCTTAGCGGGCCCTACGAGCAGTACTTC	CASSLALSGPYEQYF	TRBD2	.	TRBV5-1	TRBJ2-7
TGTGCCAGCAGTAATGAATATGGGGGGATTGAAAAACTGTTTTTT	CASSNEYGGIEKLFF	.	.	TRBV2	TRBJ1-4
TGTGCCAGTAGTATACGGAGCTCTGGAAACACCATATATTTT	CASSIRSSGNTIYF	.	.	TRBV19	TRBJ1-3
TGTGCCAGCAGTTACTCGACCAGACACTTC	CASSYSTRHF	.	few	TRBV6-5	TRBJ1-2
TGCGCCAGCAGCTTGGACAGAAACATTCAGTACTTC	CASSLDRNIQYF	.	.	TRBV5-1	TRBJ2-4
TGTGCCAGCAGCTTCGACCGGGGCTCCTACAATGAGCAGTTCTTC	CASSFDRGSYNEQFF	.	.	TRBV7-3	TRBJ2-1
TGTGCCAGCAGCTTAGCAACAGGGATCACCGGGGAGCTGTTTTTT	CASSLATGITGELFF	.	.	TRBV7-9	TRBJ2-2
TGTGCCAGCAGTCGTGGTAGCGGCTACAATGAGCAGTTCTTC	CASSRGSGYNEQFF	.	.	TRBV27	TRBJ2-1
TGCGCCAGCAGCGACAGTTATACGCAGTATTTT	CASSDSYTQYF	.	.	TRBV4-1	TRBJ2-3
TGTGCCAGCAGTCACTCGAGCGGGGGATACTACAATGAGCAGTTCTTC	CASSHSSGGYYNEQFF	TRBD2	.	TRBV28	TRBJ2-1
TGCGCCAGCAGCTTGGCCATAAGGAGGGACGACTACGAGCAGTACTTC	CASSLAIRRDDYEQYF	.	.	TRBV5-1	TRBJ2-7
TGTGCCAGCAGCCAAGGCGGGGGGGCCGGGGAGGAGACCCAGTACTTC	CASSQGGGAGEETQYF	TRBD2	.	TRBV14	TRBJ2-5
TGTGCCAGCAGGAAGTCTGGGGGCATCAATCAGCCCCAGCATTTT	CASRKSGGINQPQHF	.	.	TRBV28	TRBJ1-5
TGCGCCAGCACCCTCGGGACAGGGGGTGAAAAACTGTTTTTT	CASTLGTGGEKLFF	TRBD1	few	TRBV5-1	TRBJ1-4
TGTGCCAGTAGTATAGGTGGTTCGAGTGTGAACACTGAAGCTTTCTTT	CASSIGGSSVNTEAFF	.	.	TRBV19	TRBJ1-1
TGTGCCAGCAGCTCCGACAGCTCTGGAAACACCATATATTTT	CASSSDSSGNTIYF	.	.	TRBV11-3	TRBJ1-3
TGCGCCAGCAGCTTGCGATTGCTAGCGGGGGTGACAGATACGCAGTATTTT	CASSLRLLAGVTDTQYF	TRBD2	.	TRBV5-1	TRBJ2-3
TGTGCCAGCAGATCGCGACAGGATAGCAATCAGCCCCAGCATTTT	CASRSRQDSNQPQHF	.	.	TRBV7-3	TRBJ1-5
TGTGCCTGGAGCACGAGGGGACTCATCTCTGGAAACACCATATATTTT	CAWSTRGLISGNTIYF	.	.	TRBV30	TRBJ1-3
TGTGCCAGCATAAGAGGGCCATCGCGCAACTCCGGGGCCAACGTCCTGACTTTC	CASIRGPSRNSGANVLTF	.	.	TRBV7-9	TRBJ2-6
TGTGCCAGTAGTTTTACTCAGAACACTGAAGCTTTCTTT	CASSFTQNTEAFF	.	.	TRBV19	TRBJ1-1
TGTGCCACCAGCTGGCTGGCGGGAGAGCAGTACTTC	CATSWLAGEQYF	.	once	TRBV24-1	TRBJ2-7
TGCGCCAGCAGCTACCAGGGGGGCTCGTTTACCTACGAGCAGTACTTC	CASSYQGGSFTYEQYF	.	few	TRBV5-1	TRBJ2-7
TGCGCCAGCAGCCGAGGAGGACAGGGGTCCGGTTCACCCCTCCACTTT	CASSRGGQGSGSPLHF	TRBD1	few	TRBV5-1	TRBJ1-6
TGTGCCAGTAGGCCGGGACAGGCCTATGGCTACACCTTC	CASRPGQAYGYTF	TRBD1	.	TRBV19	TRBJ1-2
TGCGCCAGCAGTTTCAGCGGGAGTAACACCGGGGAGCTGTTTTTT	CASSFSGSNTGELFF	TRBD2	.	TRBV5-1	TRBJ2-2
TGTGCCAGCAGCTTAAGGGTTGGACTGGGATCACCCCTCCACTTT	CASSLRVGLGSPLHF	.	.	TRBV11-2	TRBJ1-6
TGTGCCATCAGTAGGACCGGGGGGAATTCACCCCTCCACTTT	CAISRTGGNSPLHF	.	many	TRBV10-3	TRBJ1-6
TGTGCCACCAGTGTCTCGGCGGCGCCGAACACCGGGGAGCTGTTTTTT	CATSVSAAPNTGELFF	.	.	TRBV24-1	TRBJ2-2
TGTGCCAGCAGTTTATTGGGGGCCACGCTTACATCGAGCGGAAACACCATATATTTT	CASSLLGATLTSSGNTIYF	.	.	TRBV28	TRBJ1-3
TGTGCCAGCAGCCCTAGGGGGTCTTCACCCCTCCACTTT	CASSPRGSSPLHF	.	few	TRBV3-1/TRBV3-2	TRBJ1-6
TGTGCCAGCAGCTTAAAGAGTAGTACAGGGGACAATGAGCAGTTCTTC	CASSLKSSTGDNEQFF	TRBD1	.	TRBV7-3	TRBJ2-1
TGTGCCAGCAGTTCCCTAATTAGCGGATCCTCGACCCAGTACTTC	CASSSLISGSSTQYF	.	.	TRBV6-2/TRBV6-3	TRBJ2-5
TGTGCCAGCTCACTAGGGACAGCCCGCTCTGGGGCCAACGTCCTGACTTTC	CASSLGTARSGANVLTF	TRBD1	.	TRBV18	TRBJ2-6